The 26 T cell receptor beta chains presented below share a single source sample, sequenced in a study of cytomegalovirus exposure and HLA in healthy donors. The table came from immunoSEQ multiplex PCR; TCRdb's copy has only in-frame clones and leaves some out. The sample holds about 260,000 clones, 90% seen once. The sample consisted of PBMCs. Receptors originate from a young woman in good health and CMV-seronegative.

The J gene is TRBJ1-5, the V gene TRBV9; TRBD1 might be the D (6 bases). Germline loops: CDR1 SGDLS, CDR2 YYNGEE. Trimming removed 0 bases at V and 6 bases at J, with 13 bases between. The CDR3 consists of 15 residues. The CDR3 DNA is TGTGCCAGCAGCGTAGCGGGGGGGCTGGGTCAGCCCCAGCATTTT. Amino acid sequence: CASSVAGGLGQPQHF.

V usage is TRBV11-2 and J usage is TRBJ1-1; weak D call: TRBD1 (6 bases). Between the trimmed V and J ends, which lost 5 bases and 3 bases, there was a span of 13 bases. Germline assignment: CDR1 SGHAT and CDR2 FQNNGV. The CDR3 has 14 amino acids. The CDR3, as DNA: TGTGCCAGCAGCGCCCTCTGGGGGCACACTGAAGCTTTCTTT. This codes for CASSALWGHTEAFF.

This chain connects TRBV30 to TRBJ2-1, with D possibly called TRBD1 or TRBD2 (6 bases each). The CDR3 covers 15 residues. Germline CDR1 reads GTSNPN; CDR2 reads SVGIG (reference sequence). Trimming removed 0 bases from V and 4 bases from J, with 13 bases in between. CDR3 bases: TGTGCCTGGAGTGTACCGGAGGGGGGATACAATGAGCAGTTCTTC. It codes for CAWSVPEGGYNEQFF.

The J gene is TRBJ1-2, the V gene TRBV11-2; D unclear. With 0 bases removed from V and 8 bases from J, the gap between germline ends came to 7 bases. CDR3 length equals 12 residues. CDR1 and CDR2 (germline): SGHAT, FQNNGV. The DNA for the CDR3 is TGTGCCAGCAGCTTAGATCCAAGGGGCTACACCTTC. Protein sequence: CASSLDPRGYTF. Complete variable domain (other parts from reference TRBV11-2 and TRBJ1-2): EAGVAQSPRYKIIEKRQSVAFWCNPISGHATLYWYQQILGQGPKLLIQFQNNGVVDDSQLPKDRFSAERLKGVDSTLKIQPAKLEDSAVYLCASSLDPRGYTFGSGTRLTVV.

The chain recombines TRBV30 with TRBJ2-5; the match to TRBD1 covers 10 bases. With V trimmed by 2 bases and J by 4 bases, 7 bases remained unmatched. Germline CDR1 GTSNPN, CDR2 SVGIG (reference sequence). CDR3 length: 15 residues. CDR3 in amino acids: CAWSRTGGALETQYF. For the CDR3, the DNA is TGTGCCTGGAGTAGGACAGGGGGGGCCTTAGAGACCCAGTACTTC.

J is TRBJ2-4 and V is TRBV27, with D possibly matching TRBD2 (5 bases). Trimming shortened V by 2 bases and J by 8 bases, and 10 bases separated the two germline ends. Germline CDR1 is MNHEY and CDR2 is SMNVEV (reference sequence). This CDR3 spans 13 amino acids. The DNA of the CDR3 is TGTGCCAGCAGTTTAGCCCGGCGGGACATTCAGTACTTC. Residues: CASSLARRDIQYF.

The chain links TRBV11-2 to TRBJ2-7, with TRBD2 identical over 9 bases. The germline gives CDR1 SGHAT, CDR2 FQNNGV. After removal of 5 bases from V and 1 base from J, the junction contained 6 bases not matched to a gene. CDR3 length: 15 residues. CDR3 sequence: CASSTVAGVSYEQYF. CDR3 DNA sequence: TGTGCCAGCAGCACGGTAGCGGGAGTGTCCTACGAGCAGTACTTC.

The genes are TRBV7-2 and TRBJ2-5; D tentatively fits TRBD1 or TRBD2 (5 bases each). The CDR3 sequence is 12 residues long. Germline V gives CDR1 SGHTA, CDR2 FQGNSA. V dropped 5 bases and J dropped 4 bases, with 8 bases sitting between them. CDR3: CASSPGAETQYF. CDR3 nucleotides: TGTGCCAGCAGCCCCGGGGCAGAGACCCAGTACTTC.

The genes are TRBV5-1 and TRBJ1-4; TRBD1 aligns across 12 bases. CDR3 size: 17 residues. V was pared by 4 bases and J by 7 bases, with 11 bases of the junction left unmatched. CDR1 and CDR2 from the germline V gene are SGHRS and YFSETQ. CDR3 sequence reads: CASSAKFGTGGVEKLFF. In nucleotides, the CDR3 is TGCGCCAGCAGCGCAAAATTCGGGACAGGGGGCGTTGAAAAACTGTTTTTT.

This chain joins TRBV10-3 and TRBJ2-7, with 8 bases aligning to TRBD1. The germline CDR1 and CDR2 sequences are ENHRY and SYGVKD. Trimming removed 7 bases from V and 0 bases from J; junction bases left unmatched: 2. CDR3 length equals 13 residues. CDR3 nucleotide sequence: TGTGCCATCAAGGGACAGGACTCCTACGAGCAGTACTTC. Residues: CAIKGQDSYEQYF.

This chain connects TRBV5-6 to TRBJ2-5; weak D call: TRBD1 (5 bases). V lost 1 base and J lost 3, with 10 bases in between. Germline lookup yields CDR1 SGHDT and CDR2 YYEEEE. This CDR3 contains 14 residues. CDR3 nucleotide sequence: TGTGCCAGCAGCTTGCTGGGGCTTGAAGAGACCCAGTACTTC. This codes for CASSLLGLEETQYF.

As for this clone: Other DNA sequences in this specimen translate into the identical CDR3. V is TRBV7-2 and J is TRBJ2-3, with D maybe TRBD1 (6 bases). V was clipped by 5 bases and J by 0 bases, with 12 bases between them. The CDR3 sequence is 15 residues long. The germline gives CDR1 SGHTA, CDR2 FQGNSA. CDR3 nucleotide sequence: TGTGCCAGCAGCCCTCGGACAGAAAGCACAGATACGCAGTATTTT. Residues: CASSPRTESTDTQYF.

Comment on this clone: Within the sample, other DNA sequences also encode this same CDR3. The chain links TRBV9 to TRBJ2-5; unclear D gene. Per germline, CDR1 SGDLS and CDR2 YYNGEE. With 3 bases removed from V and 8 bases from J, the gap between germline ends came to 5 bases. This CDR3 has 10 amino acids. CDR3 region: CASSGETQYF. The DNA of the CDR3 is TGTGCCAGCAGCGGGGAAACCCAGTACTTC.

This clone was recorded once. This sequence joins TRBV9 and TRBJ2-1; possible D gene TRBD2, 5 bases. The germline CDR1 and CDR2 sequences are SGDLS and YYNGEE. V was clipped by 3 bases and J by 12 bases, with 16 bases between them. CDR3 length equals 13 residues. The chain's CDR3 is CASSAGLREWQFF. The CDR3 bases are TGTGCCAGCAGCGCTGGACTCAGAGAGTGGCAGTTCTTC.

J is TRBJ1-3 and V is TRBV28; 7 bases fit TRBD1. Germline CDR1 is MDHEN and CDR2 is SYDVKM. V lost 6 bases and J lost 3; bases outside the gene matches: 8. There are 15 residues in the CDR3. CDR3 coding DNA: TGTGCCAGCAGATCCCAGGGGGTGGGTGGAAACACCATATATTTT. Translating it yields CASRSQGVGGNTIYF.

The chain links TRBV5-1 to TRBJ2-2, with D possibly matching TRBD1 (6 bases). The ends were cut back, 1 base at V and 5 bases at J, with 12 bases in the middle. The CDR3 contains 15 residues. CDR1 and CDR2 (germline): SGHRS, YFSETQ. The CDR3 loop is CASSLRTGMTGELFF. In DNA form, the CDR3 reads TGCGCCAGCAGCTTGCGCACAGGGATGACCGGGGAGCTGTTTTTT.

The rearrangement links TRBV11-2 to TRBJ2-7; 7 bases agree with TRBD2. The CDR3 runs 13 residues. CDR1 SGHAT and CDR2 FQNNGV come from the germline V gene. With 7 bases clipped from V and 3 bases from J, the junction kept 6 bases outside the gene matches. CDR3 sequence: CASTNTGGYEQYF. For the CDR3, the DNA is TGTGCCAGCACCAACACGGGGGGCTACGAGCAGTACTTC. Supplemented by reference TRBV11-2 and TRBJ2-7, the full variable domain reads EAGVAQSPRYKIIEKRQSVAFWCNPISGHATLYWYQQILGQGPKLLIQFQNNGVVDDSQLPKDRFSAERLKGVDSTLKIQPAKLEDSAVYLCASTNTGGYEQYFGPGTRLTVT.

The CDR3 spells CASSRRDRSYEQYF. In DNA, the CDR3 is TGTGCCAGCTCACGCAGGGACCGCTCCTACGAGCAGTACTTC. This chain uses TRBV18 with TRBJ2-7; D could derive from TRBD1 or TRBD2 (5 bases each). Per the germline V gene, CDR1 is KGHSH and CDR2 is LQKENI. The length of the CDR3 is 14 residues. V was clipped by 4 bases and J by 0 bases, with 10 bases between them.

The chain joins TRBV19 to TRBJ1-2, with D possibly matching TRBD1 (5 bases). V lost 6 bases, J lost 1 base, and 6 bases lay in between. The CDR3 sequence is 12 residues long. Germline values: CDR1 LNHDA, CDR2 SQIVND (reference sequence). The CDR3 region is CASRDNNYGYTF. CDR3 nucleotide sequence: TGTGCCAGTAGGGACAATAACTATGGCTACACCTTC.

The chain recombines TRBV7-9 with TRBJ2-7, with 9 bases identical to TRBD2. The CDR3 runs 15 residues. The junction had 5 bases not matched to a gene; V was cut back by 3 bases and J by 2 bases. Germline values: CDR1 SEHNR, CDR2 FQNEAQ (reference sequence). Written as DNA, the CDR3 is TGTGCCAGCAGCTTGTTAGCGGGGGAGACCTACGAGCAGTACTTC. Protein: CASSLLAGETYEQYF.

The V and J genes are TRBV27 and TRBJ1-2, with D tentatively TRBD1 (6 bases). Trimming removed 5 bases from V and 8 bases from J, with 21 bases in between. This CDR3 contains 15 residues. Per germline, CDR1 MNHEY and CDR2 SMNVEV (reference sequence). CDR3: CASSGGGGDGYGYTF. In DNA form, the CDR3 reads TGTGCCAGCAGTGGGGGCGGGGGGGACGGCTACGGCTACACCTTC.

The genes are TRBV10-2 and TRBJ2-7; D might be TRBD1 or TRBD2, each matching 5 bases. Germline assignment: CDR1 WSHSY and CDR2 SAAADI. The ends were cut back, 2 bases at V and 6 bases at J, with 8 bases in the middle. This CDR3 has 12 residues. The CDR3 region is CASSERGIEQYF. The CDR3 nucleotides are TGCGCCAGCAGTGAGCGGGGCATCGAGCAGTACTTC.

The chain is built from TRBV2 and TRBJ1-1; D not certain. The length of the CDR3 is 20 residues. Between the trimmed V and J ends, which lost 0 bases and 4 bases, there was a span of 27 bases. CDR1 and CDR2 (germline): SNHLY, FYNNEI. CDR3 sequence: CASSEARLARFQTSSTEAFF. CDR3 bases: TGTGCCAGCAGTGAAGCGCGTTTAGCCAGGTTCCAAACATCGAGCACTGAAGCTTTCTTT.

The CDR3 reads CASSRRDWTQETQYF. CDR3 nucleotides: TGTGCCAGCAGCCGCCGGGACTGGACTCAAGAGACCCAGTACTTC. J is TRBJ2-5 and V is TRBV14; D possibly corresponds to TRBD2 (6 bases). The V end was cut by 4 bases, the J end by 2 bases, with 14 bases between. The CDR3 has 15 residues. The V gene's germline CDR1 is SGHDN and CDR2 FVKESK.

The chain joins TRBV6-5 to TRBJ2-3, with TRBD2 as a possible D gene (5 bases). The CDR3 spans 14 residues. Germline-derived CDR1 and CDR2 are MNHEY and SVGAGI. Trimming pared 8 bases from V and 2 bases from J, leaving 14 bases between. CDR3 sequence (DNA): TGTGCCAGCTCGGACTGGACCGACACAGATACGCAGTATTTT. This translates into CASSDWTDTDTQYF.

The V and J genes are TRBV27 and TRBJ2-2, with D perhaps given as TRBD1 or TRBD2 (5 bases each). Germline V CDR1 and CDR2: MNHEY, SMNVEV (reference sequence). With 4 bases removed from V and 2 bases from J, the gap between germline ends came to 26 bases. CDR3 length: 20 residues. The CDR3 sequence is CASSSLKIPGAGPNTGELFF. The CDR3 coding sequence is TGTGCCAGCAGTTCCCTGAAAATCCCCGGGGCAGGGCCAAACACCGGGGAGCTGTTTTTT.